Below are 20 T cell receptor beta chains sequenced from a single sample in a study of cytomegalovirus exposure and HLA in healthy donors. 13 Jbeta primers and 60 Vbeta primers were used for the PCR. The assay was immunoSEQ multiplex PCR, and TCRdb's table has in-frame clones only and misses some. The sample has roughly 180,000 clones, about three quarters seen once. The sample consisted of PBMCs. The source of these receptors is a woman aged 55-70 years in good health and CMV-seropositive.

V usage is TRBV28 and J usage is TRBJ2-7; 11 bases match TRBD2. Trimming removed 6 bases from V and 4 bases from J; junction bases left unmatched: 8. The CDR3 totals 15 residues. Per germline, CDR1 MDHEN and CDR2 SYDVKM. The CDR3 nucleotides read TGTGCCAGCAGGGCCACTAGCGGGAGCCTGTACGAGCAGTACTTC. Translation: CASRATSGSLYEQYF. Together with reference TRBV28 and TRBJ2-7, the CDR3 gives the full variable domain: DVKVTQSSRYLVKRTGEKVFLECVQDMDHENMFWYRQDPGLGLRLIYFSYDVKMKEKGDIPEGYSVSREKKERFSLILESASTNQTSMYLCASRATSGSLYEQYFGPGTRLTVT.

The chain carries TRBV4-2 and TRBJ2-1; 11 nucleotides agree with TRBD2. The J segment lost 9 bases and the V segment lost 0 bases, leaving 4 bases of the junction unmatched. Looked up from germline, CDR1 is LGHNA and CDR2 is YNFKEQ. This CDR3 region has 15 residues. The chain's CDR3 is CASSQDLAGGPEQFF. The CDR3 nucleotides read TGTGCCAGCAGCCAAGACCTAGCGGGGGGTCCTGAGCAGTTCTTC.

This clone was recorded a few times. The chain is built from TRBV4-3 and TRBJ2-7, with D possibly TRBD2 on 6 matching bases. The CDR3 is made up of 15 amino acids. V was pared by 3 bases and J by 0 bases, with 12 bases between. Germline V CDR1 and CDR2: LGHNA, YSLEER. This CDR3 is CASSQEAGNSYEQYF. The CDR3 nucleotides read TGCGCCAGCAGCCAGGAGGCGGGGAACTCCTACGAGCAGTACTTC.

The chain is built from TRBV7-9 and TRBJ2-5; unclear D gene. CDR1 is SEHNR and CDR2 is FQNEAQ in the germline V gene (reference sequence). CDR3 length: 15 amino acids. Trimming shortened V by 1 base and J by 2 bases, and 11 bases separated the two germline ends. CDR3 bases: TGTGCCAGCAGCTTAGGCGGTACTCGACAAGAGACCCAGTACTTC. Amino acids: CASSLGGTRQETQYF.

CDR3 in DNA: TGTGCCAGCAGCGATGCAGGGGGAAGCAATCAGCCCCAGCATTTT. It is translated as CASSDAGGSNQPQHF. The rearrangement links TRBV7-2 to TRBJ1-5; 7 bases match TRBD1. The CDR3 extends over 15 amino acids. Germline V gene lookup returns CDR1 SGHTA and CDR2 FQGNSA. With V trimmed by 5 bases and J by 1 base, 5 bases remained unmatched.

The CDR3 spells CASSQGRGYEQYF. Here the CDR3 DNA reads TGTGCCAGCAGCCAAGGGCGAGGTTACGAGCAGTACTTC. The chain carries TRBV14 and TRBJ2-7; the D is unclear. Germline V CDR1 and CDR2: SGHDN, FVKESK. Between the trimmed V and J ends, which lost 1 base and 4 bases, there was a span of 8 bases. The CDR3 consists of 13 residues.

The CDR3 reads CASSLVGGSTDTQYF. CDR3 coding DNA: TGTGCCAGCAGCTTAGTGGGGGGGAGCACAGATACGCAGTATTTT. The V call is TRBV7-3, the J call TRBJ2-3, with 7 bases that match TRBD2. This CDR3 has 15 amino acids. Germline V CDR1 and CDR2: SGHTA, FQGTGA. V shed 2 bases and J 0 bases; nucleotides not matched to a gene: 2.

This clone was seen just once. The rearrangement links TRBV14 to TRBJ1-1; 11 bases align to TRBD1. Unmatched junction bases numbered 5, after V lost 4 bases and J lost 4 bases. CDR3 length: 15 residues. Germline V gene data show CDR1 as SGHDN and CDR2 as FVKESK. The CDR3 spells CASSRWTGGITEAFF. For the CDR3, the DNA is TGTGCCAGCAGCCGGTGGACAGGGGGCATCACTGAAGCTTTCTTT.

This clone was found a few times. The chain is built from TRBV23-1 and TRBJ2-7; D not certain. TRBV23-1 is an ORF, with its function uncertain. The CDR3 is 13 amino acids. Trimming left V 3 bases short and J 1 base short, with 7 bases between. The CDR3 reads CASSHTVSYEQYF. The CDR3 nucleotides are TGCGCCAGCAGTCACACAGTATCCTACGAGCAGTACTTC.

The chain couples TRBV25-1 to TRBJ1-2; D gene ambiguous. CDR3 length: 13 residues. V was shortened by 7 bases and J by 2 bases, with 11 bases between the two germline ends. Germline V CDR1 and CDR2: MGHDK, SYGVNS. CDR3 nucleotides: TGTGCCAGCATAAAGAGCGGAAACTATGGCTACACCTTC. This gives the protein CASIKSGNYGYTF.

This chain's CDR3 is CASSSQGVGGYTF. In nucleotides, the CDR3 is TGTGCCAGCAGTTCGCAGGGGGTAGGTGGCTACACCTTC. The V gene is TRBV27, the J gene TRBJ1-2; 7 bases match TRBD1. CDR1 and CDR2 (germline): MNHEY, SMNVEV (reference sequence). With 4 bases clipped from V and 7 bases from J, the junction kept 6 bases outside the gene matches. The CDR3 runs 13 residues.

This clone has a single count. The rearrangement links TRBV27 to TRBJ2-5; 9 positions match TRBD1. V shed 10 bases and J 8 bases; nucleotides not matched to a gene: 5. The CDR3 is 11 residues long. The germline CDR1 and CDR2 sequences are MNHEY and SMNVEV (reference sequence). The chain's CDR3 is CATSDRGTQYF. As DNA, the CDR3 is TGTGCCACCTCGGACAGGGGCACCCAGTACTTC.

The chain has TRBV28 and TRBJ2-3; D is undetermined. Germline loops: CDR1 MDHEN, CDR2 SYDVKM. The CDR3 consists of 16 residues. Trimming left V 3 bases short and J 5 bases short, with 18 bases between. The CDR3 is CASSFGSPSAGDTQYF. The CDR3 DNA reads TGTGCCAGCAGTTTCGGGTCCCCCTCAGCCGGAGATACGCAGTATTTT.

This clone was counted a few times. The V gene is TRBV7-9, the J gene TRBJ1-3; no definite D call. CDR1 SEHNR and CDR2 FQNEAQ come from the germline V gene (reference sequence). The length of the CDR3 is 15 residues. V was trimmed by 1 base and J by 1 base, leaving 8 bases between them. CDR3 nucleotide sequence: TGTGCCAGCAGCTTAGTACCGGGTTCTGGAAACACCATATATTTT. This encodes CASSLVPGSGNTIYF.

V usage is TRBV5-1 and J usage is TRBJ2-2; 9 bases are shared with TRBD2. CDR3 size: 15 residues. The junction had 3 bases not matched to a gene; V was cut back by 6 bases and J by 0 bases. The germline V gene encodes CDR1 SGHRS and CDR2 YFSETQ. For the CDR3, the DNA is TGCGCCAGCAACCTAGCGGGAACGAACACCGGGGAGCTGTTTTTT. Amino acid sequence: CASNLAGTNTGELFF.

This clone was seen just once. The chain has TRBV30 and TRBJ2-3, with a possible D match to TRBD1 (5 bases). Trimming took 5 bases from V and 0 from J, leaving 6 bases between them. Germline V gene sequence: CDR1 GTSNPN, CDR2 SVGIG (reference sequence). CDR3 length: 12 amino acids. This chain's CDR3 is CAWDRSTDTQYF. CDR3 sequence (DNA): TGTGCCTGGGACAGAAGCACAGATACGCAGTATTTT.

The CDR3 sequence: CASSSGDRGPDQPQHF. CDR3 nucleotide sequence: TGTGCCAGCAGTTCCGGGGACAGGGGCCCCGATCAGCCCCAGCATTTT. V and J are TRBV6-7 and TRBJ1-5; TRBD1 matches 10 bases. TRBV6-7 carries the ORF label, with uncertain function. Trimming cost V 4 bases and J 5 bases; bases outside gene matches: 8. The CDR3 contains 16 residues.

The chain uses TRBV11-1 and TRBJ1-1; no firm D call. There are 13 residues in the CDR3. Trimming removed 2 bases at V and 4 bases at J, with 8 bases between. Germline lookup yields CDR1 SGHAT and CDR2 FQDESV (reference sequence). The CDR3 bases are TGTGCCAGCAGCTTAACAGAAGGCACTGAAGCTTTCTTT. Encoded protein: CASSLTEGTEAFF.

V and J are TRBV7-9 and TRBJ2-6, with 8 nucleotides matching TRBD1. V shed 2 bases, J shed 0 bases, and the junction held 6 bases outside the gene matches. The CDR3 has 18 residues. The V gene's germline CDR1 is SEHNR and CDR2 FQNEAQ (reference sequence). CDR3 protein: CASSLFTGGSSGANVLTF. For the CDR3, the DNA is TGTGCCAGCAGCTTATTCACAGGGGGTAGCTCTGGGGCCAACGTCCTGACTTTC.

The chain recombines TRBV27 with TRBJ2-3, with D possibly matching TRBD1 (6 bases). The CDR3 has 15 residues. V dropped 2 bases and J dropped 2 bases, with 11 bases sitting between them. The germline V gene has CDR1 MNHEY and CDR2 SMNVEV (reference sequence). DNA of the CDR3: TGTGCCAGCAGTTTAAAGGACAGAAACACAGATACGCAGTATTTT. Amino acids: CASSLKDRNTDTQYF.